This T cell receptor (beta chain) stems from a study of blood T cell repertoires in COVID-19. Trimming pared 3 bases from V and 2 bases from J, leaving 10 bases between. CDR1 DFQATT and CDR2 SNEGSKA come from the germline V gene (reference sequence). The CDR3 is made up of 13 amino acids. Ages ranged from about 18 to 89 years, with residence in about 23 US areas. Participants reported their clinical history, and cohort assignment relied on those reports. In Cohort 3, a recovered donor had either two negative PCRs, clearance, or symptom resolution. In the original processing: Nucleated cell counts were estimated from reference gene primer amplification. The table came from immunoSEQ multiplex PCR; TCRdb's copy has only in-frame clones and leaves some out. The DNA gave D and trimming, while V, J and clone size come from that table. The sample consists of 320,000 or so clones, around nine tenths of them appearing once.

The chain links TRBV20-1 to TRBJ1-2, with no clear D. This receptor was identified in a man aged 55 to 69 who had recovered from COVID-19. Sequencing was performed on PBMCs or T cells enriched from blood (not recorded which). Here the CDR3 reads CSASSSLNYGYTF. The DNA of the CDR3 is TGCAGTGCTAGTTCGTCCCTCAACTATGGCTACACCTTC.